This T cell receptor (beta chain) was sequenced during a study of T cells in Graves' hyperthyroidism and ophthalmopathy. Study-wide results and caveats: A 13 V-J model separated ophthalmopathy from stable hyperthyroidism. Model predictions of ophthalmopathy came a median about six months before onset.

TCR beta CDR3 sequences were amplified from RNA transcripts. In the first-round RT-PCR of the TCR CDR3, the HTBI primer set was used. TCRdb passed the multiplex PCR reads through MiXCR, listing each CDR3 protein once. The data show roughly 24,000 distinct CDR3 sequences, roughly 45% seen once. This CDR3 is built from 16 residues. CDR1 and CDR2 (germline): DFQATT, SNEGSKA (reference sequence). Each diagnosis was grounded in clinical symptoms, serum thyroxine and TRAb, thyroid ultrasound, and orbital computed tomography. PBMCs were obtained from 10 ml fresh peripheral blood. As for this clonotype: Its cognate antigen is unknown. At one end the junction does not follow the germline gene, possibly because of a read error.

The chain is built from TRBV20-1 and TRBJ2-1; D is unresolved. The sample taken for sequencing was blood. This receptor was obtained from a woman aged 30 to 39 with Graves' hyperthyroidism. CDR3 loop: CSARLSVAHSYKEQFF. The CDR3 DNA reads TGCAGTGCTAGGTTGAGTGTAGCACACTCCTACAAAGAGCAGTTCTTC.